This T cell receptor beta chain was captured in a study of blood T cell repertoires in COVID-19 (dated by TCRdb to 2018 to 2021). At the level of the whole study: Samples covering the acute and convalescent phases of COVID-19 were provided by collaborators in the United States, Italy and Spain. The prospective study material was composed of cDNA or gDNA derived from T cells, B-cell-depleted T cells, or PBMCs. Subjects who had been exposed to COVID-19, were actively infected with it, or had recovered from it provided the deeply sampled blood TCRbeta repertoires that made up the dataset. The repertoires were released in a freely available public database meant as a resource for research on the immune response to SARS-CoV-2. Samples came from the ongoing ImmuneRACE study (first 160 participants) plus 1,254 subjects from 6 global collaborators. Nearly every sample came with metadata listing a de-identified subject ID, COVID-19 status, age in years and sex. HLA class I and class II types, where available, came from metadata supplied by the sample provider rather than from assay-based typing. What the work shows at the level of the full study, not this receptor alone: Clinical and demographic metadata were provided uncurated, with the amount varying by source and participant.

Each collaborating institution followed its own protocols to collect whole blood in K2EDTA tubes. For TCRbeta analysis, collaborators shipped samples in one of three forms: frozen whole blood, isolated PBMCs, or DNA extracted from either of those sample types. The immunoSEQ Assay, a bias-controlled multiplex PCR, was used to amplify TCRbeta CDR3 regions from genomic DNA. Under the source paper's analysis protocol: Nucleated cell counts per sample were estimated from amplification of reference gene primers within the assay. To quantify the absolute abundance of each unique TCRbeta CDR3 rearrangement, sequence reads were collapsed and filtered. For each sample, productive Simpson clonality was calculated by taking the square root of Simpson's diversity index across productive rearrangements. Imported from immuneACCESS, the table was reduced by TCRdb to in-frame sequences with V and J called. These copies leave out some clones; in studies compared against another copy, an unresolved V gene accounts for under half, and the cause of the remainder is not known. Clone size and V and J calls were adopted from that table, with D and trimming inferred from the DNA. For this sample the table gives roughly 67,000 clones, of which 75% to 85% were detected only once. The ten largest clonotypes hold roughly 25% of the sample.

Details on this clone: Its antigen is still unknown. The record has no base qualities; no much larger clone is one base away.

The germline V gene specifies KGHDR as CDR1 and SFDVKD as CDR2. The CDR3 contains 14 residues, cysteine and phenylalanine counted. The sequence is cut down to CDR3 DNA, 42 bases in frame from base 1. V has 9 bases trimmed and J has 2 bases trimmed; junction bases matching no gene number 6. This clonotype originated in a man aged 45-65 years with acute or convalescent COVID-19. Recombination linked TRBV24-1 to TRBJ2-3; 8 middle bases align to TRBD2. Sequences were obtained from peripheral blood. In nucleotide form, the sequence is TGTGCCACCGGCGAGCGGGGGACCACAGATACGCAGTATTTT. Its translation reads: CATGERGTTDTQYF.